What follows are 10 T cell receptor beta chains derived from one specimen sequenced in a study of identical twins. TCRdb independently ran MiXCR on the 5' RACE reads; one entry per CDR3 protein. This repertoire shows 400,000 to 550,000 distinct CDR3 sequences, approximately 24% found once; its top ten account for 2.9%. This same sample was also taken into another study, of T cells expressing NK-cell markers.

The sequenced material came from CD4+ T cells sorted from blood. These receptors were obtained from a woman between 18 and 29 years old in good health.

CDR3 in amino acids: CASSYTTGRYTGELFF. CDR3 bases: TGTGCCAGCAGTTATACGACAGGTCGTTACACCGGGGAGCTGTTTTTT. The V call is TRBV6-2 or TRBV6-3, the J call TRBJ2-2; D is possibly TRBD1 (6 bases). V lost 3 bases, J lost 3 bases, and 14 bases lay in between. The germline V gene has CDR1 MNHEY and CDR2 SVGEGT. The length of the CDR3 is 16 residues.

The chain links TRBV29-1 to TRBJ2-7, with 7 positions matching TRBD2. V trimming: 4 bases; J trimming: 2 bases; junction bases outside the gene matches: 2. Germline V gene sequence: CDR1 SQVTM, CDR2 ANQGSEA. There are 12 residues in the CDR3. In nucleotides, the CDR3 is TGCAGCGTTGTGGGGGGGACCTACGAGCAGTACTTC. Translated, it gives CSVVGGTYEQYF.

Here the CDR3 DNA reads TGCGCCAGCAGCCAACTTCCCGGGACAGGAGCTTACGAGCAGTACTTC. Translation: CASSQLPGTGAYEQYF. The chain uses TRBV4-1 and TRBJ2-7, with TRBD1 matching over 8 bases. With V trimmed by 2 bases and J by 4 bases, 10 bases remained unmatched. The CDR3 is made up of 16 amino acids. The V gene's germline CDR1 is MGHRA and CDR2 YSYEKL.

This chain joins TRBV12-3 or TRBV12-4 and TRBJ2-3; maybe TRBD2 (5 bases). V lost 6 bases and J 5 bases, leaving 12 bases between the germline ends. The CDR3 totals 13 residues. The chain's CDR3 is CASSNWRRDTQYF. In DNA, the CDR3 is TGTGCCAGCAGCAACTGGAGGAGAGATACGCAGTATTTT.

The J gene is TRBJ2-7, the V gene TRBV9, with TRBD2 as a possible D gene (6 bases). The V gene's germline CDR1 is SGDLS and CDR2 YYNGEE. V was pared by 4 bases and J by 1 base, with 12 bases between. The CDR3 has 14 residues. The CDR3 is CASSPRLESYEQYF. The CDR3 coding sequence is TGTGCCAGCAGCCCCCGACTAGAGTCCTACGAGCAGTACTTC.

The chain uses TRBV6-1 and TRBJ2-7; D might be TRBD2 (5 bases). From germline, CDR1 is MNHNS and CDR2 SASEGT. Trimming took off 6 bases at V and 2 bases at J, with 14 bases between the two ends. The CDR3 has 14 amino acids. DNA for the CDR3: TGTGCCAGCAGACTAGAAGTTTTTACCTACGAGCAGTACTTC. Protein: CASRLEVFTYEQYF.

This clonotype was counted between two and nine times. The chain joins TRBV5-1 to TRBJ2-4; the D gene is possibly TRBD1 (6 bases). Trimming took off 4 bases at V and 2 bases at J, with 10 bases between the two ends. The CDR3 runs 14 residues. Germline values: CDR1 SGHRS, CDR2 YFSETQ. The CDR3 DNA sequence: TGCGCCAGCAGCGTACAGGGAACCAAAAACATTCAGTACTTC. Translated: CASSVQGTKNIQYF.

In its sample, this clonotype was seen a few times. The chain combines TRBV20-1 with TRBJ2-1; 9 bases are a match to TRBD2. With 0 bases clipped from V and 8 bases from J, the junction kept 11 bases outside the gene matches. The CDR3 covers 16 residues. Germline CDR1 and CDR2: DFQATT and SNEGSKA (reference sequence). Here the CDR3 DNA reads TGCAGTGCTAGAGATCCTATGCGGGAGGGCCGGGATGAGCAGTTCTTC. Its protein product is CSARDPMREGRDEQFF.

This clonotype came up a few times. The chain combines TRBV12-3 or TRBV12-4 with TRBJ2-5, with D unclear. Trimming took 4 bases from V and 4 from J, leaving 13 bases between them. The CDR3 sequence is 14 residues long. The CDR3 sequence is CASSSTVRGETQYF. The CDR3 DNA reads as TGTGCCAGCAGTTCCACCGTCCGCGGAGAGACCCAGTACTTC.

The chain uses TRBV7-9 and TRBJ1-6; no clear D. Germline V gene data show CDR1 as SEHNR and CDR2 as FQNEAQ (reference sequence). Deletions cut 11 bases from V and 13 bases from J, with 24 bases between. This CDR3 comprises 14 residues. This CDR3 reads CASSLSVGVIPLHF. The CDR3 coding sequence is TGTGCCTCGAGCCTTTCGGTTGGGGTTATTCCCCTCCACTTT.